Presented here are 9 T cell receptor beta chains from one specimen sequenced in a study of siplizumab effects on memory and regulatory T cells. TCRdb keeps only in-frame clones here, not all; method: immunoSEQ multiplex PCR. The sample records about 52,000 clones, 95% to 98% being singletons. Material for sequencing was naive CD4+ T cells sorted from blood. The receptor set was obtained from a human donor in good health.

The chain carries TRBV7-3 and TRBJ1-1; D not resolved. Germline CDR1 and CDR2: SGHTA and FQGTGA. Trimming shortened V by 1 base and J by 0 bases, and 6 bases separated the two germline ends. The CDR3 is 14 residues long. The CDR3 bases are TGTGCCAGCAGCTTAAATTCCTTGAACACTGAAGCTTTCTTT. Translation: CASSLNSLNTEAFF.

As for this clone: One junction end disagrees with the germline gene, perhaps due to a read error. Other DNA sequences in this sample translate to the same CDR3. The chain is built from TRBV7-2 and TRBJ1-1; possibly TRBD1 for D (6 bases). CDR1 is SGHTA and CDR2 is FQGNSA in the germline V gene. The CDR3 runs to 14 residues. CDR3 region: CASRIGGLDTEAFF. The CDR3 nucleotides are TGTGCCAGCAGGATCGGGGGCCTGGACACTGAGGCTTTCTTT.

The rearrangement joins TRBV23-1 to TRBJ2-7; TRBD1 might be the D (5 bases). TRBV23-1 is sorted into the ORF group, with uncertain function. Trimming stripped 0 bases from V and 2 bases from J, with 14 bases between. This CDR3 contains 16 residues. In DNA, the CDR3 is TGCGCCAGCAGTCAATCGGCCCACGAAGGGGCCTACGAGCAGTACTTC. Translation: CASSQSAHEGAYEQYF.

This chain uses TRBV29-1 with TRBJ1-1; D is ambiguous. Germline V gene lookup returns CDR1 SQVTM and CDR2 ANQGSEA. The CDR3 is 11 amino acids. V was shortened by 4 bases and J by 7 bases, with 10 bases between the two germline ends. The CDR3 DNA reads TGCAGCGTTGTCGAAATCGGTGAAGCTTTCTTT. The encoded protein is CSVVEIGEAFF.

This clone was counted once. The V gene is TRBV6-6, the J gene TRBJ2-7, with 13 bases aligning to TRBD2. The germline CDR1 and CDR2 sequences are MNHNY and SVGAGI (reference sequence). The length of the CDR3 is 15 residues. Trimming removed 5 bases from V and 6 bases from J; junction bases left unmatched: 7. The CDR3 loop reads CASSRTSGRQAEQYF. CDR3 DNA sequence: TGTGCCAGCAGTCGGACTAGCGGGAGACAAGCCGAGCAGTACTTC.

The chain joins TRBV28 to TRBJ2-3, with 8 bases aligning to TRBD1. The germline gives CDR1 MDHEN, CDR2 SYDVKM. V gave up 5 bases and J gave up 6 bases; unmatched junction bases: 13. This CDR3 has 16 amino acids. The CDR3 protein is CASSRLGQGFWDTQYF. The CDR3 nucleotides are TGTGCCAGCAGTCGGTTAGGACAGGGTTTTTGGGATACGCAGTATTTT.

V and J are TRBV10-3 and TRBJ2-2; tentatively, D is TRBD1 (6 bases). This CDR3 is built from 16 residues. V was clipped by 6 bases and J by 7 bases, with 21 bases between them. Looked up from germline, CDR1 is ENHRY and CDR2 is SYGVKD. CDR3 nucleotides: TGTGCCATCAGAACCCGGGACACCCGAGGGGGCGGGGAGCTGTTTTTT. Its translation is CAIRTRDTRGGGELFF.

This chain links TRBV19 with TRBJ1-1; 8 bases agree with TRBD1. This CDR3 has 15 residues. The ends lost 1 base at V and 4 bases at J; junction bases unmatched: 5. Germline V gene lookup returns CDR1 LNHDA and CDR2 SQIVND (reference sequence). The CDR3 region is CASSIGAGGTTEAFF. DNA for the CDR3: TGTGCCAGTAGTATAGGGGCAGGGGGCACCACTGAAGCTTTCTTT. Full variable domain (missing parts from reference TRBV19 and TRBJ1-1): DGGITQSPKYLFRKEGQNVTLSCEQNLNHDAMYWYRQDPGQGLRLIYYSQIVNDFQKGDIAEGYSVSREKKESFPLTVTSAQKNPTAFYLCASSIGAGGTTEAFFGQGTRLTVV.

The chain has TRBV10-2 and TRBJ1-2; tentatively, D is TRBD1 (6 bases). Per germline, CDR1 WSHSY and CDR2 SAAADI. Trimming took off 1 base at V and 8 bases at J, with 11 bases between the two ends. This CDR3 contains 13 residues. CDR3 residues: CASSELTGWGYTF. CDR3 bases: TGCGCCAGCAGTGAGTTGACAGGATGGGGCTACACCTTC.